This record looks at one T cell receptor beta chain sequence and its context. Its antigen remains unidentified. The sample originates from a study of T cell responses to AZD1222 COVID-19 vaccine. Whole-study results and caveats: Vaccine-related CD4 TCRs covered spike, predominating at 160-218 and 743-854. Two doses of AZD1222 preceded a rise in Spike-specific TCR breadth and depth. It was only a handful of AZD1222 recipients who were seropositive at baseline.

The CDR3 spans 14 residues. Germline V gives CDR1 SGHNT, CDR2 YYREEE (reference sequence). J lost 3 bases, V lost 4 bases, and 0 bases had no gene match. Repertoires were generated with immunoSEQ multiplex PCR, while TCRdb's copy carries only in-frame clones and drops some. The table shows about 120,000 clones, with more than 70% occurring only once. This receptor was obtained from an adult who received the AZD1222 COVID-19 vaccine. This chain joins TRBV5-4 and TRBJ2-4; 11 bases line up with TRBD1. Sequenced here: peripheral blood, sampled 28 days after the second AZD1222 dose. The CDR3 DNA is TGTGCCAGCAGCGGGACAGGGGGCAAAAACATTCAGTACTTC. Encoded protein: CASSGTGGKNIQYF.